The following is a T cell receptor (beta chain) sequence with its context. The sample holds one count of this clone. Its recognized antigen is unknown. It has no much larger one-base neighbor in the sample; base qualities were not kept. Library method: the immunoSEQ multiplex PCR assay. TCRdb obtained this table from immuneACCESS and retained in-frame rearrangements with V and J assigned. These tables miss some clones; where compared with another copy, unresolved V genes account for less than half of the shortfall, and the remainder is unexplained. Here the sample has around 99,000 clones; 85% to 95% occur a single time. 0.65% to 0.9% of the sample goes to the ten largest clones. This entry comes from a study of T cell changes during pregnancy in multiple sclerosis (dated by TCRdb to between 2018 and 2020). Looking at the study overall: The study looked at changes in the T cell repertoire across pregnancy in women with multiple sclerosis.

Including cysteine and phenylalanine, the CDR3 has 15 amino acids. Kept here is only the CDR3 DNA, which spans 45 bases and is read in frame from base 1. The germline V gene (reference sequence) specifies SGHKS as CDR1 and YYEKEE as CDR2. Trimming removed 1 base from V and 2 bases from J, leaving 10 bases between the germline ends. This receptor was taken from a female donor in good health, enrolled as a control in a pregnancy study. The V and J segments used are TRBV5-5 and TRBJ1-5; D gene: possibly TRBD1, on 5 matching bases. The sequenced sample was peripheral blood, obtained in the third trimester of pregnancy. The nucleotides read TGTGCCAGCAGCTTGAGGGGCGTCGGCAATCAGCCCCAGCATTTT. Translation gives CASSLRGVGNQPQHF. This CDR3, with the reference TRBV5-5 and TRBJ1-5 proteins standing in past its ends, gives the full variable domain DAGVTQSPTHLIKTRGQQVTLRCSPISGHKSVSWYQQVLGQGPQFIFQYYEKEERGRGNFPDRFSARQFPNYSSELNVNALLLGDSALYLCASSLRGVGNQPQHFGDGTRLSIL.